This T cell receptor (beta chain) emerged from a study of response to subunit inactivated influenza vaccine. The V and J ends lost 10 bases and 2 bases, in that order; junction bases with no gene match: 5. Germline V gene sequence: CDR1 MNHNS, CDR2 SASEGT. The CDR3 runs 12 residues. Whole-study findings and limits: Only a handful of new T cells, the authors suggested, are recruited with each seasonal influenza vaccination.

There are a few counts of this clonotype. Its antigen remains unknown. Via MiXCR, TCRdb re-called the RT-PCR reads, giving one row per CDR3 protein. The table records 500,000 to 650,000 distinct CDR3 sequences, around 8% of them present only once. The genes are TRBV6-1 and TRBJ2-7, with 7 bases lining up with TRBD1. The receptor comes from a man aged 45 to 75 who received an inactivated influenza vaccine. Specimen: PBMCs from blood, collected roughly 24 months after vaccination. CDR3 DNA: TGTGCCACAACAGGGGTCACCTACGAGCAGTACTTC. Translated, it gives CATTGVTYEQYF.